The clone carrying this TCR beta chain appeared a few times. Antigen: not known. The sort gate was single viable CD3+CD4+CD8-CD45RO+ cells for memory CD4+ T cells. Serostatus was set by detecting CMV pp150, pp28, p38, p52 IgG. CD4+ T cells were isolated by positive magnetic selection. Produced via immunoSEQ multiplex PCR; TCRdb's table is partial and in-frame only. The sample lists some 45,000 clones; around 74% were seen once. These data come from a study of memory CD4+ T cells and cytomegalovirus serostatus. Germline loops: CDR1 SGHRS, CDR2 YFSETQ. The germline V and J ends were trimmed by 0 bases and 0 bases, with 10 bases remaining between them. This CDR3 region has 16 residues. Study outcomes and limitations: CD4+ memory repertoires contained about 40% of the 164 reported CMV TCRbeta sequences.

Sample: memory CD4+ T cells from blood. This chain links TRBV5-1 with TRBJ1-3; D ambiguous. This TCR was sampled from an adult in good health and CMV-seropositive. The CDR3 region has the DNA TGCGCCAGCAGCTTGGATCACTTAAGCTCTGGAAACACCATATATTTT. Translated: CASSLDHLSSGNTIYF.